This T cell receptor beta chain was retrieved from a study of cytomegalovirus exposure and HLA in healthy donors. A note on this clone: The antigen remains undetermined.

PCR primers comprised 60 Vbeta and 13 Jbeta primers. Produced via immunoSEQ multiplex PCR; TCRdb's table is partial and in-frame only. Among 150,000 to 200,000 clones listed, 65% to 70% were seen once. The CDR3 sequence is 15 residues long. The V gene end was trimmed by 9 bases and the J gene end by 9 bases; junction bases not matched to a gene: 13. Per germline, CDR1 LNHDA and CDR2 SQIVND (reference sequence). General study findings and limits: Specificity of a few CMV-associated chains for CMV antigens was verified in vitro.

The source material was PBMCs. This sequence joins TRBV19 and TRBJ2-1; the match to TRBD2 covers 11 bases. The source of this sequence is a woman between 18 and 30 years old in good health and CMV-seropositive. The CDR3 DNA follows: TGTGCCAGCGGTTTCTCTAGCGGGGGGCGGGGTGAGCAGTTCTTC. As protein: CASGFSSGGRGEQFF. Drawing the rest from reference TRBV19 and TRBJ2-1, the complete variable domain is DGGITQSPKYLFRKEGQNVTLSCEQNLNHDAMYWYRQDPGQGLRLIYYSQIVNDFQKGDIAEGYSVSREKKESFPLTVTSAQKNPTAFYLCASGFSSGGRGEQFFGPGTRLTVL.